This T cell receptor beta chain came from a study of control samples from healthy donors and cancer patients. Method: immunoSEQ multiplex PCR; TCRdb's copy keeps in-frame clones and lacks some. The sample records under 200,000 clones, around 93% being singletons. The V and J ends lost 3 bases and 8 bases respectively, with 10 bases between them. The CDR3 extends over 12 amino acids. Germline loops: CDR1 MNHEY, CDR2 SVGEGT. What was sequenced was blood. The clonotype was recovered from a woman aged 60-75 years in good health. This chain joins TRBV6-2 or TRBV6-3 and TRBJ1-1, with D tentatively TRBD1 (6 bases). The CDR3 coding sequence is TGTGCCAGCAGTTATCCGGACAGAGAAGCTTTCTTT. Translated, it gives CASSYPDREAFF.